These 15 T cell receptor beta chains share one sample of origin, sequenced in a study of blood T cell repertoires in COVID-19. Sequencing was performed with immunoSEQ multiplex PCR; in TCRdb, only in-frame clones are kept and a portion is missing. The data show about 260,000 clones, 70% to 90% seen once. Sequenced sample: peripheral blood. The receptor set was obtained from a woman aged 60-70 years with COVID-19, enrolled during active disease.

J is TRBJ2-1 and V is TRBV4-3; 10 bases match TRBD2. The CDR3 has 16 amino acids. Germline CDR1 is LGHNA and CDR2 is YSLEER. Trimming cost V 1 base and J 4 bases; bases outside gene matches: 4. CDR3 bases: TGCGCCAGCAGCCAAGTCGCGACTAGCGGGTACAATGAGCAGTTCTTC. Translation gives CASSQVATSGYNEQFF.

This clone was observed once. This chain joins TRBV30 and TRBJ1-3; no clear D gene. The CDR3 sequence is 13 residues long. V lost 4 bases, J lost 0 bases, and 7 bases lay in between. Germline lookup yields CDR1 GTSNPN and CDR2 SVGIG (reference sequence). Here the CDR3 DNA reads TGTGCCTGGAAATCCGGCTCTGGAAACACCATATATTTT. Translation: CAWKSGSGNTIYF.

V gene TRBV27 combines with J gene TRBJ2-7; 7 bases map to TRBD1. The J segment lost 0 bases and the V segment lost 6 bases, leaving 8 bases of the junction unmatched. Germline V gene data show CDR1 as MNHEY and CDR2 as SMNVEV (reference sequence). CDR3 length: 15 residues. The CDR3 protein is CASSSMTGSSYEQYF. For the CDR3, the DNA is TGTGCCAGCAGCTCAATGACAGGGAGCTCCTACGAGCAGTACTTC.

This chain connects TRBV28 to TRBJ1-3; D may be TRBD1 (6 bases). Trimming took 6 bases from V and 0 from J, leaving 18 bases between them. Germline CDR1 reads MDHEN; CDR2 reads SYDVKM. The CDR3 is made up of 17 amino acids. The CDR3 spells CASRPRQAIPSGNTIYF. The CDR3 DNA sequence: TGTGCCAGCAGACCCCGACAGGCAATCCCCTCTGGAAACACCATATATTTT. The full variable domain, its missing parts supplied by reference TRBV28 and TRBJ1-3, is DVKVTQSSRYLVKRTGEKVFLECVQDMDHENMFWYRQDPGLGLRLIYFSYDVKMKEKGDIPEGYSVSREKKERFSLILESASTNQTSMYLCASRPRQAIPSGNTIYFGEGSWLTVV.

The rearrangement uses TRBV28 and TRBJ2-4; 7 bases match TRBD1. V lost 6 bases to trimming and J lost 0 bases; unmatched junction nucleotides: 2. Per the germline V gene, CDR1 is MDHEN and CDR2 is SYDVKM. CDR3 size: 14 residues. CDR3 DNA sequence: TGTGCCAGCAGCCGACAGGGAGCCAAAAACATTCAGTACTTC. Residues: CASSRQGAKNIQYF.

This sequence joins TRBV7-9 and TRBJ2-7; 7 nucleotides align to TRBD1. This CDR3 has 15 residues. CDR1 and CDR2 from the germline V gene are SEHNR and FQNEAQ (reference sequence). V lost 3 bases and J lost 1; bases outside the gene matches: 6. The CDR3 DNA reads TGTGCCAGCAGCTTCCCACAGGGGAAATCCTACGAGCAGTACTTC. Protein sequence: CASSFPQGKSYEQYF.

This clone was counted only a few times. This chain links TRBV5-5 with TRBJ2-2, with 7 bases lining up with TRBD1. CDR3 size: 15 residues. Germline CDR1 and CDR2: SGHKS and YYEKEE (reference sequence). V shed 4 bases, J shed 0 bases, and the junction held 3 bases outside the gene matches. CDR3 in DNA: TGTGCCAGCAGCCCCCAGGGGGCGAACACCGGGGAGCTGTTTTTT. Translating gives CASSPQGANTGELFF.

This clone has a handful of counts. The genes are TRBV18 and TRBJ1-5; 11 bases align to TRBD1. V was pared by 2 bases and J by 1 base, with 7 bases of the junction left unmatched. CDR3 length: 18 amino acids. Germline CDR1 and CDR2: KGHSH and LQKENI. CDR3 residues: CASSPRGQGAASNQPQHF. For the CDR3, the DNA is TGTGCCAGCTCACCAAGAGGACAGGGGGCGGCGAGCAATCAGCCCCAGCATTTT.

The CDR3 DNA follows: TGTGCCAGCAGTTACTCGCTGGACAGGGGGCCAGGGGAGACCCAGTACTTC. Amino acids: CASSYSLDRGPGETQYF. The rearrangement uses TRBV6-2 or TRBV6-3 and TRBJ2-5; TRBD1 agrees at 11 bases. CDR3 length: 17 residues. V lost 0 bases and J lost 5; bases outside the gene matches: 8. Germline V gene data show CDR1 as MNHEY and CDR2 as SVGEGT.

The rearrangement joins TRBV24-1 to TRBJ2-3, with 8 nucleotides matching TRBD2. The CDR3 totals 14 residues. V gave up 4 bases and J gave up 4 bases; unmatched junction bases: 3. Germline CDR1 and CDR2: KGHDR and SFDVKD. For the CDR3, the DNA is TGTGCCACCAGTGAGGCGGGAGGCCCAGATACGCAGTATTTT. This codes for CATSEAGGPDTQYF.

The V gene is TRBV3-1 (or the pseudogene TRBV3-2), the J gene TRBJ1-4; possible D gene TRBD1, 5 bases. The V gene's germline CDR1 is LGHDT and CDR2 YNNKEL (reference sequence). Trimming took off 4 bases at V and 5 bases at J, with 14 bases between the two ends. This CDR3 region has 15 residues. CDR3 amino acids: CASSLVGGLNEKLFF. In DNA, the CDR3 is TGTGCCAGCAGCCTGGTTGGGGGGTTAAATGAAAAACTGTTTTTT.

The V gene is TRBV30, the J gene TRBJ1-1, with 7 positions matching TRBD1. CDR1 and CDR2 from the germline V gene are GTSNPN and SVGIG (reference sequence). Trimming took 2 bases from V and 1 from J; bases not matched to a gene: 1. This CDR3 has 13 residues. The CDR3: CAWSHRGNTEAFF. The DNA for the CDR3 is TGTGCCTGGAGTCACAGGGGGAACACTGAAGCTTTCTTT. The variable domain in full, completed from reference TRBV30 and TRBJ1-1, reads SQTIHQWPATLVQPVGSPLSLECTVEGTSNPNLYWYRQAAGRGLQLLFYSVGIGQISSEVPQNLSASRPQDRQFILSSKKLLLSDSGFYLCAWSHRGNTEAFFGQGTRLTVV.

The chain couples TRBV18 to TRBJ1-1; 7 bases line up with TRBD1. Germline V gene data show CDR1 as KGHSH and CDR2 as LQKENI. The CDR3 contains 15 residues. The J segment lost 8 bases and the V segment lost 2 bases, leaving 11 bases of the junction unmatched. This CDR3 is CASSPMSTGETEAFF. In nucleotides, the CDR3 is TGTGCCAGCTCACCAATGAGCACAGGGGAGACCGAAGCTTTCTTT.

This rearrangement joins TRBV19 to TRBJ1-6, with 8 bases aligning to TRBD1. Germline V gene lookup returns CDR1 LNHDA and CDR2 SQIVND (reference sequence). This CDR3 comprises 14 residues. The V segment lost 3 bases and the J segment 13 bases; nucleotides outside the gene matches: 8. This CDR3 is CASSMGTGGSPLHF. The CDR3 nucleotides read TGTGCCAGTAGTATGGGGACAGGCGGCTCTCCCCTCCACTTT.

This clone was counted once. The sample has other DNA sequences that encode this CDR3 too. The gene calls are TRBV19 and TRBJ2-2; perhaps TRBD2 as D (6 bases). The ends were cut back, 2 bases at V and 5 bases at J, with 9 bases in the middle. The germline V gene has CDR1 LNHDA and CDR2 SQIVND (reference sequence). The CDR3 is 14 amino acids. The CDR3, as DNA: TGTGCCAGTAGTATACGAGGAGGGACCGGGGAGCTGTTTTTT. Translation: CASSIRGGTGELFF.